The following is a TCR beta chain sequence with its context. Looked up from germline, CDR1 is KGHSH and CDR2 is LQKENI. This CDR3 contains 13 residues. V lost 3 bases and J 2 bases, leaving 7 bases between the germline ends. These data belong to a study of T cell changes during pregnancy in multiple sclerosis. Profiled with immunoSEQ multiplex PCR; TCRdb holds only in-frame clones, not every one. Seen here are more than 55,000 clones, approximately 91% observed once, and the top ten hold about 1.7%. The sequencing here drew on peripheral blood, taken after pregnancy. The chain combines TRBV18 with TRBJ1-2; D is perhaps TRBD1 (6 bases). The TCR originated in a female donor with multiple sclerosis, enrolled in a pregnancy study. CDR3 nucleotides: TGTGCCAGCTCACCGGGACAAAACTATGGCTACACCTTC. Translated, it gives CASSPGQNYGYTF.